The T cell receptor beta chain under discussion was sequenced for a study of vaccination and CD4 T cells after COVID-19. Cultured CD4+ T cells had their DNA profiled by the Oncomine TCR Beta short-read assay. One entry per CDR3 protein results from TCRdb running MiXCR on the PCR reads. The sample gives roughly 16,000 distinct CDR3 sequences, 60% to 80% of which show up once; more than 10% is in the top ten. Specified treatment: roughly nine-day PBMC culture with coronavirus spike peptide pools or control peptides (ViraFEST assay). ViraFEST enlarged antigen-specific T cell populations with peptide pools and afterwards sequenced TCRs. On days 3 and 7, half the medium was swapped for fresh IL-2-containing medium. On this clonotype: Its cognate antigen is unknown.

The CDR3 contains 14 residues. CDR1 DFQATT and CDR2 SNEGSKA come from the germline V gene (reference sequence). Trimming shortened V by 1 base and J by 9 bases, and 13 bases separated the two germline ends. Sequencing used CD4+ T cells from blood, cultured in vitro. The chain is built from TRBV20-1 and TRBJ1-6; D might be TRBD1 (6 bases). This clonotype originated in a human donor who had recovered from COVID-19. The CDR3 sequence is CSARAQGVVSPLHF. The CDR3 DNA sequence: TGCAGTGCTAGAGCACAGGGAGTGGTTTCACCCCTCCACTTT.